One and the same sample provided the 5 T cell receptor beta chains below, sequenced in a study of chemoradiotherapy in HPV16-positive cancers. Sequencing used immunoSEQ multiplex PCR; TCRdb keeps in-frame clones, though not all of them. The data contain roughly 5,000 clones, about three quarters of them singletons. The specimen was taken from a patient who underwent chemoradiotherapy. The receptor source for this set is a human donor with HPV-associated anogenital cancer.

The table lists this clone with a few counts. V is TRBV27 and J is TRBJ1-2; D gene uncertain. Trimming took off 5 bases at V and 2 bases at J, with 9 bases between the two ends. Germline CDR1 reads MNHEY; CDR2 reads SMNVEV (reference sequence). The CDR3 runs 13 residues. CDR3 bases: TGTGCCAGCAGTCTGGCCGAGAACTATGGCTACACCTTC. Translation: CASSLAENYGYTF.

CDR3 protein: CASSHLAGALGGYEQYF. For the CDR3, the DNA is TGCGCCAGCAGCCACCTAGCGGGGGCCCTGGGTGGATACGAGCAGTACTTC. The V call is TRBV4-3, the J call TRBJ2-7; TRBD2 agrees at 10 bases. Germline-derived CDR1 and CDR2 are LGHNA and YSLEER. The V and J ends lost 3 bases and 4 bases, in that order; junction bases with no gene match: 12. The CDR3 sequence is 17 residues long.

A few counts support this clone. CDR3 bases: TGCGCCAGCAGCCAGGCGCCACGGGGGTATGGCTACACCTTC. It codes for CASSQAPRGYGYTF. This chain connects TRBV4-1 to TRBJ1-2; weak D call: TRBD1 (5 bases). V lost 3 bases and J 5 bases, leaving 13 bases between the germline ends. The CDR3 length is 14 residues. CDR1 is MGHRA, CDR2 YSYEKL, per germline.

This clone was seen a handful of times. This chain links TRBV7-9 with TRBJ1-4; possibly TRBD1 for D (6 bases). Germline V gene sequence: CDR1 SEHNR, CDR2 FQNEAQ (reference sequence). This CDR3 is built from 13 residues. Trimming removed 5 bases at V and 15 bases at J, with 19 bases between. The CDR3 bases are TGTGCCAGCAGCCCTATAACCGGGACACCTTTGTTTTTT. Its translation is CASSPITGTPLFF.

The chain is built from TRBV21-1 and TRBJ2-7; TRBD1 is the table's D call, not checked against the DNA. TRBV21-1 counts as a pseudogene. This CDR3 is built from 16 residues. The CDR3 DNA sequence: TGTGCCAGCAGCACCCTGACAGGGCATAACCTCTACGAGCAGTACGTC. It yields the protein CASSTLTGHNLYEQYV.